These T cell receptor beta chains were read from a single sample in a study of vaccination and CD4 T cells after COVID-19. TCRdb re-called the PCR reads with MiXCR, one entry per CDR3 protein. This sample yields several thousand distinct CDR3 sequences, of which roughly 29% are seen a single time; approximately 32% belongs to the top ten. What these receptors recognize is not known. The sequenced sample was CD4+ T cells from blood, cultured in vitro. The receptors were sampled from a human donor in good health. Each CDR3 is given with its conserved first and last residue. Each record gives: V gene, D gene, clone size, J gene, CDR3 DNA, CDR3 protein. D genes are given only for firm matches. Rows may omit the clone size; those that give it use once, few, many or a size class.

TRBV5-5,-,-,TRBJ2-7,TGTGCCAGCAGCTTGCTCCTTCCCCCTGGCTACGAGCAGTACTTC,CASSLLLPPGYEQYF
TRBV20-1,TRBD2,few,TRBJ2-7,TGCAGTGCTAGAGCCGGGGCGGGGGGGCCGGTCGAGCAGTACTTC,CSARAGAGGPVEQYF
TRBV20-1,-,few,TRBJ1-6,TGCAGTGCTAGAGTGGGGAGCGGTTCACCCCTCCACTTT,CSARVGSGSPLHF
TRBV7-2,-,medium-sized,TRBJ1-5,TGTGCCAGCAGCTTAGACACGAATCAGCCCCAGCATTTT,CASSLDTNQPQHF
TRBV7-3,-,few,TRBJ2-2,TGTGCCAGCAGCTTAGTGCTTGACGGGGAGCTGTTTTTT,CASSLVLDGELFF
TRBV28,-,few,TRBJ2-7,TGTGCCAGCAGGGACTCTCAGGCGGCCTACGAGCAGTACTTC,CASRDSQAAYEQYF
TRBV7-2,TRBD1,-,TRBJ1-1,TGTGCCAGCAGCACGCGACAGGGGAACACTGAAGCTTTCTTT,CASSTRQGNTEAFF
TRBV11-2,-,-,TRBJ1-1,TGTGCCAGCAGCACCCTGACAGGATTGAACACTGAAGCTTTCTTT,CASSTLTGLNTEAFF
TRBV12-3/TRBV12-4,-,-,TRBJ1-2,TGTGCCAGCAATCTAGGGTGGGTCTATGGCTACACCTTC,CASNLGWVYGYTF
TRBV19,-,few,TRBJ1-5,TGTGCCAGTAGTAGATCGAGAACGGATAGCAATCAGCCCCAGCATTTT,CASSRSRTDSNQPQHF
TRBV24-1,TRBD1,few,TRBJ2-2,TGTGCCACCAGTGATGGACAGGGGAAGTTTGGGGCATCCGGGGAGCTGTTTTTT,CATSDGQGKFGASGELFF
TRBV2,-,-,TRBJ2-2,TGTGCCAGCAAGCGGGCCACCGGGGAGCTGTTTTTT,CASKRATGELFF
TRBV6-1,-,once,TRBJ1-1,TGTGCCAGCAGTGAAGTACGGGGGATTGAAGCTTTCTTT,CASSEVRGIEAFF
TRBV6-5,-,few,TRBJ1-1,TGTGCCAGCAGTTACGGGGGCGGGAACACTGAAGCTTTCTTT,CASSYGGGNTEAFF
TRBV5-1,TRBD1,-,TRBJ1-1,TGCGCCAGCGAGACAGGGGGCATCAGGGACACTGAAGCTTTCTTT,CASETGGIRDTEAFF
TRBV3-1,-,-,TRBJ1-1,TGTGCCAGCAGCCAAAGGACGGTGAACACTGAAGCTTTCTTT,CASSQRTVNTEAFF
TRBV12-3/TRBV12-4,-,-,TRBJ2-3,TGTGCCAGCAGTTCGGGACCTACCGGCACAGATACGCAGTATTTT,CASSSGPTGTDTQYF
TRBV19,TRBD1,-,TRBJ2-4,TGTGCCAGTAGTATCCCGACAGGGAATCTAGCCAAAAACATTCAGTACTTC,CASSIPTGNLAKNIQYF
TRBV7-6,-,-,TRBJ1-1,TGTGCCAGCAGCTTAGTATCTAGGGGCCGGAACACTGAAGCTTTCTTT,CASSLVSRGRNTEAFF
TRBV6-5,-,-,TRBJ1-1,TGTGCCAGCAGTTACGAGGTATCGGGGCGCACTGAAGCTTTCTTT,CASSYEVSGRTEAFF
TRBV18,-,-,TRBJ1-1,TGTGCCAGCTCCATGACAGTGGGGGTAGGGAACACTGAAGCTTTCTTT,CASSMTVGVGNTEAFF
TRBV15,-,few,TRBJ2-3,TGTGCCACCAGCAGAGGGGGGTGGCGGAGCACAGATACGCAGTATTTT,CATSRGGWRSTDTQYF
TRBV20-1,-,few,TRBJ1-1,TGCAGTGCTCTCAGGACAGAAATGAACACTGAAGCTTTCTTT,CSALRTEMNTEAFF
TRBV5-4,TRBD1,-,TRBJ1-2,TGTGCCAGCAGTCCGACAGGGAATAACTATGGCTACACCTTC,CASSPTGNNYGYTF
TRBV19,-,-,TRBJ2-3,TGTGCCAGTACCCCGGGCCCCACAGATACGCAGTATTTT,CASTPGPTDTQYF
TRBV27,TRBD2,-,TRBJ2-3,TGTGCCAGCAGTCCCCCCGGGGGAGGGAAGAGCACAGATACGCAGTATTTT,CASSPPGGGKSTDTQYF
TRBV7-6,-,few,TRBJ2-7,TGTGCCAGCAGCCCTAGGAGCTCCTACGAGCAGTACTTC,CASSPRSSYEQYF
TRBV25-1,TRBD2,few,TRBJ2-2,TGTGCCAGCAGTGAATATTGGGGGGGAACCGGGGAGCTGTTTTTT,CASSEYWGGTGELFF
TRBV6-1,-,few,TRBJ2-2,TGTGCCAGCAGCCACAGGGCATCCTTCACGAACACCGGGGAGCTGTTTTTT,CASSHRASFTNTGELFF
TRBV29-1,-,-,TRBJ1-1,TGCAGCGTTTTAAGGTCCAGGGCAATGAACACTGAAGCTTTCTTT,CSVLRSRAMNTEAFF
TRBV19,TRBD1,-,TRBJ1-1,TGTGCCAGTAGTGCTACAGGGGATGATAAAGCTTTCTTT,CASSATGDDKAFF
TRBV12-3/TRBV12-4,TRBD1,-,TRBJ1-2,TGTGCCAGCAGTGGGCTCGGGACAGGGTTTGGCTACACCTTC,CASSGLGTGFGYTF
TRBV6-4,-,-,TRBJ1-1,TGTGCCAGCAGTGAGGAAGGAGGGTCGAACACTGAAGCTTTCTTT,CASSEEGGSNTEAFF
TRBV9,-,once,TRBJ1-5,TGTGCCAGCAGCGTAGGCTGGGTGAATCAGCCCCAGCATTTT,CASSVGWVNQPQHF
TRBV5-1,TRBD1,-,TRBJ2-5,TGCGCCAGCAGCAGTCCCAGGGGGCCAGAGACCCAGTACTTC,CASSSPRGPETQYF
TRBV20-1,TRBD1,few,TRBJ2-2,TGCAGTGCCCCTGGGACAGGGGGTGGCGGGGAGCTGTTTTTT,CSAPGTGGGGELFF
TRBV5-1,-,-,TRBJ1-5,TGCGCCAGCAGCTTCATATTTACCGACAAAGGCAGTCAGCCCCAGCATTTT,CASSFIFTDKGSQPQHF
TRBV7-2,-,-,TRBJ2-5,TGTGCCAGCAGCTTCGGGGAGCAAGAGACCCAGTACTTC,CASSFGEQETQYF
TRBV6-5,TRBD1,few,TRBJ2-7,TGTGCCAGCAGTTGGACAGGAGAAGGCTACGAGCAGTACTTC,CASSWTGEGYEQYF
TRBV6-1,-,once,TRBJ1-3,TGTGCCAGCAGTCTGACAAGCTCTGGAAACACCATATATTTT,CASSLTSSGNTIYF
TRBV6-5,TRBD2,few,TRBJ2-5,TGTGCCAGCAGTTACTCGAGTGCGGGGGGACAAGAGACCCAGTACTTC,CASSYSSAGGQETQYF
TRBV7-7,-,-,TRBJ2-3,TGTGCCAGCAGCCCAGACAGGTCTTCAGATACGCAGTATTTT,CASSPDRSSDTQYF
TRBV4-2,TRBD1,-,TRBJ1-2,TGTGCCAGCAGCCCTCCTGGGACAGACTATGGCTACACCTTC,CASSPPGTDYGYTF
TRBV2,-,-,TRBJ1-5,TGTGCCAGCAAAGGTAATGTTGGACAGCCCCAGCATTTT,CASKGNVGQPQHF
TRBV19,-,few,TRBJ1-1,TGTGCCAGTAGCCGGTTGGTGAACACTGAAGCTTTCTTT,CASSRLVNTEAFF
TRBV6-1,-,-,TRBJ1-2,TGTGCCAGCAGTGGAGGGGGAGCTTGGGGTAACTATGGCTACACCTTC,CASSGGGAWGNYGYTF
TRBV6-1,TRBD1,-,TRBJ2-3,TGTGCCAGCAGCGAAGAAACCGGGACAGGGATTGAAAGGGAACAGTATTTT,CASSEETGTGIEREQYF
TRBV15,TRBD1,-,TRBJ2-7,TGTGCCACCAGCGGAGGACAGGGGGAGAGCGAGCAGTACTTC,CATSGGQGESEQYF
TRBV30,-,-,TRBJ2-1,TGTGCCTGGAGTGTACGGCTAGTCGGTGAGCAGTTCTTC,CAWSVRLVGEQFF
TRBV15,-,-,TRBJ1-1,TGTGCCACAACCTCCGGGTATGAAGCTTTCTTT,CATTSGYEAFF
TRBV5-6,-,once,TRBJ1-2,TGTGCCAGCAGCTTTGACTGGGGCTACACCTTC,CASSFDWGYTF
TRBV11-2,-,-,TRBJ2-7,TGTGCCAGCAGCTTAGAGACAGGTATTGGTTACGAGCAGTACTTC,CASSLETGIGYEQYF
TRBV14,-,-,TRBJ2-7,TGTGCCAGCAGCCCAAGGGCGGTCTACGAGCAGTACTTC,CASSPRAVYEQYF
TRBV20-1,-,-,TRBJ2-3,TGCAGTGCCCCCCGACTGGGGATAACAGATACGCAGTATTTT,CSAPRLGITDTQYF
TRBV7-3,TRBD2,-,TRBJ2-3,TGTGCCAGCAGCTTAGAGCTAGCGGGGACCACAGATACGCAGTATTTT,CASSLELAGTTDTQYF
TRBV7-2,TRBD2,-,TRBJ2-7,TGTGCCAGCAGGCAAGCGGGGGATTTTATCCGGCAGTACTTC,CASRQAGDFIRQYF
TRBV27,TRBD1,medium-sized,TRBJ1-5,TGTGCCAGCAGCCAGGGACAGGGGGTCAATCAGCCCCAGCATTTT,CASSQGQGVNQPQHF
TRBV29-1,TRBD2,-,TRBJ2-5,TGCAGCGCCGAGCGGGGGCGGACGGAGACCCAGTACTTC,CSAERGRTETQYF
TRBV29-1,-,few,TRBJ1-1,TGCAGCGTTGGTCAGCGGATTGAAGCTTTCTTT,CSVGQRIEAFF
TRBV6-1,-,-,TRBJ1-5,TGTGCCAGCGGTCGGGAGGATCAGCCCCAGCATTTT,CASGREDQPQHF